Following are 20 T cell receptor beta chains from one sample sequenced in a study of blood T cell repertoires in COVID-19. Repertoires were generated with immunoSEQ multiplex PCR, while TCRdb's copy carries only in-frame clones and drops some. The data hold approximately 260,000 clones, with 75% to 90% observed a single time. Sequencing was done on a sample of peripheral blood. These receptors originate from a woman between 70 and 85 years old with acute or convalescent COVID-19.

The rearrangement links TRBV7-9 to TRBJ2-3, with D uncertain. Trimming took off 5 bases at V and 0 bases at J, with 15 bases between the two ends. There are 16 residues in the CDR3. Looked up from germline, CDR1 is SEHNR and CDR2 is FQNEAQ (reference sequence). CDR3 region: CASSPPEQFSTDTQYF. The CDR3, as DNA: TGTGCCAGCAGCCCCCCCGAACAATTTAGCACAGATACGCAGTATTTT.

On this clone itself: The germline gene is not matched at one end of the junction; a read error may be the cause. The rearrangement links TRBV7-8 to TRBJ1-6; D is undetermined. Germline CDR1 SGHVS, CDR2 FQNEAQ. The CDR3 is made up of 14 amino acids. The CDR3 sequence: CASSLIGDNSPLHF. In DNA, the CDR3 is TGTGCCAGCAGCCTAATTGGAGATAATTCACCCCTCCATTTT. Together with reference TRBV7-8 and TRBJ1-6, the CDR3 gives the full variable domain: GAGVSQSPRYKVAKRGQDVALRCDPISGHVSLFWYQQALGQGPEFLTYFQNEAQLDKSGLPSDRFFAERPEGSVSTLKIQRTQQEDSAVYLCASSLIGDNSPLHFGNGTRLTVT.

To note about this clone: This CDR3 is also generated by other DNA sequences in the sample. J is TRBJ1-2 and V is TRBV18, with 8 bases aligning to TRBD1. The CDR3 extends over 13 amino acids. The germline CDR1 and CDR2 sequences are KGHSH and LQKENI. The V gene end was trimmed by 3 bases and the J gene end by 8 bases; junction bases not matched to a gene: 5. In nucleotides, the CDR3 is TGTGCCAGCTCACCTCAGGGGGCGGAAGGCTACACCTTC. Translating it yields CASSPQGAEGYTF. The complete variable domain, with remaining parts taken from reference TRBV18 and TRBJ1-2, reads NAGVMQNPRHLVRRRGQEARLRCSPMKGHSHVYWYRQLPEEGLKFMVYLQKENIIDESGMPKERFSAEFPKEGPSILRIQQVVRGDSAAYFCASSPQGAEGYTFGSGTRLTVV.

J is TRBJ1-1 and V is TRBV4-1; D not certain. Germline loops: CDR1 MGHRA, CDR2 YSYEKL. The CDR3 is made up of 14 amino acids. V lost 1 base and J 1 base, leaving 7 bases between the germline ends. The CDR3 spells CASSQVLANTEAFF. CDR3 coding DNA: TGCGCCAGCAGCCAAGTTCTAGCGAACACTGAAGCTTTCTTT.

The chain couples TRBV6-5 to TRBJ1-6; D is unresolved. CDR3 length equals 12 residues. Germline V gene sequence: CDR1 MNHEY, CDR2 SVGAGI. The V end was cut by 8 bases, the J end by 11 bases, with 13 bases between. CDR3 DNA: TGTGCCAGCCGACGGGAGAAGGCACCCCTCCACTTT. It yields the protein CASRREKAPLHF.

The chain employs TRBV2 and TRBJ1-1; tentatively, D is TRBD1 (6 bases). V was clipped by 4 bases and J by 0 bases, with 18 bases between them. The CDR3 has 17 residues. Per the germline V gene, CDR1 is SNHLY and CDR2 is FYNNEI. CDR3 sequence: CASSVSGRGSMNTEAFF. CDR3 sequence (DNA): TGTGCCAGCAGTGTTTCAGGTAGGGGGTCCATGAACACTGAAGCTTTCTTT.

The chain carries TRBV6-5 and TRBJ2-7; no clear D. V was cut by 5 bases and J by 3 bases, with 11 bases left in between. Germline values: CDR1 MNHEY, CDR2 SVGAGI. CDR3 length equals 13 residues. The CDR3 DNA is TGTGCCAGCAGTCGAGAGCCGGGCTACGAGCAGTACTTC. It codes for CASSREPGYEQYF.

V gene TRBV5-1 combines with J gene TRBJ1-5; D is possibly TRBD1 (5 bases). The CDR3 has 15 amino acids. V lost 0 bases and J 4 bases, leaving 11 bases between the germline ends. Germline V lookup: CDR1 SGHRS, CDR2 YFSETQ. In nucleotides, the CDR3 is TGCGCCAGCAGCTTGGAAGGGGTACATAATCAGCCCCAGCATTTT. Its protein product is CASSLEGVHNQPQHF.

The rearrangement links TRBV5-6 to TRBJ2-5; D not certain. Germline V gene sequence: CDR1 SGHDT, CDR2 YYEEEE. Trimming removed 3 bases from V and 5 bases from J, with 5 bases in between. This CDR3 region has 11 residues. For the CDR3, the DNA is TGTGCCAGCAGCTCCAGGGAGACCCAGTACTTC. As protein: CASSSRETQYF. The complete variable domain, with remaining parts taken from reference TRBV5-6 and TRBJ2-5, reads DAGVTQSPTHLIKTRGQQVTLRCSPKSGHDTVSWYQQALGQGPQFIFQYYEEEERQRGNFPDRFSGHQFPNYSSELNVNALLLGDSALYLCASSSRETQYFGPGTRLLVL.

This clone was picked up one time. The sample carries other DNA sequences with the same CDR3. V is TRBV12-3 or TRBV12-4 and J is TRBJ2-2, with a tentative D call TRBD1 (6 bases). The V and J ends lost 6 bases and 4 bases respectively, with 9 bases between them. CDR3 size: 13 residues. The CDR3 DNA reads as TGTGCCAGCAGCGGACAGTCCACCGGGGAGCTGTTTTTT. Translated, it gives CASSGQSTGELFF.

This chain connects TRBV2 to TRBJ2-1, with 10 bases that match TRBD1. After removal of 6 bases from V and 5 bases from J, the junction contained 7 bases not matched to a gene. Germline V CDR1 and CDR2: SNHLY, FYNNEI. This CDR3 comprises 15 residues. The CDR3 sequence: CASSAGTGEHNEQFF. The CDR3 nucleotides are TGTGCCAGCAGCGCCGGGACAGGGGAACACAATGAGCAGTTCTTC.

V gene TRBV5-1 combines with J gene TRBJ1-1; D is ambiguous. The CDR3 length is 14 residues. Trimming stripped 4 bases from V and 3 bases from J, with 13 bases between. Germline values: CDR1 SGHRS, CDR2 YFSETQ. The CDR3 spells CASSLGHRDTEAFF. DNA for the CDR3: TGCGCCAGCAGCCTGGGTCACCGGGACACTGAAGCTTTCTTT.

This clone occurred once. The chain is built from TRBV27 and TRBJ1-1; no definite D call. V was trimmed by 2 bases and J by 4 bases, leaving 14 bases between them. In germline, CDR1 is MNHEY, CDR2 SMNVEV (reference sequence). This CDR3 is 15 amino acids long. CDR3 loop: CASSLGGWGGTEAFF. CDR3 in DNA: TGTGCCAGCAGTTTAGGTGGGTGGGGAGGCACTGAAGCTTTCTTT.

This clone was seen more than once but under ten times. CDR3 loop: CATSRDRGSTDTQYF. In nucleotides, the CDR3 is TGTGCCACCAGCAGGGACAGGGGGAGCACAGATACGCAGTATTTT. The chain carries TRBV15 and TRBJ2-3, with TRBD1 matching over 10 bases. The V and J ends lost 3 bases and 0 bases, in that order; junction bases with no gene match: 0. CDR3 size: 15 residues. CDR1 LNHNV and CDR2 YYDKDF come from the germline V gene (reference sequence).

The chain joins TRBV19 to TRBJ1-2; D remains ambiguous. Trimming took 3 bases from V and 8 from J, leaving 13 bases between them. The germline CDR1 and CDR2 sequences are LNHDA and SQIVND (reference sequence). The CDR3 covers 13 residues. CDR3 sequence reads: CASSMVAEGGYTF. As DNA, the CDR3 is TGTGCCAGTAGTATGGTCGCGGAAGGAGGCTACACCTTC.

The chain joins TRBV4-1 to TRBJ2-1, with TRBD2 matching over 9 bases. The trim removed 3 bases at V and 6 bases at J, leaving 6 bases unmatched. The CDR3 is made up of 15 amino acids. Germline V gene sequence: CDR1 MGHRA, CDR2 YSYEKL. The CDR3 DNA reads as TGCGCCAGCAGCCACACTGGACTAGCGATCAATGAGCAGTTCTTC. This translates into CASSHTGLAINEQFF.

The rearrangement joins TRBV5-4 to TRBJ1-6; 7 bases match TRBD1. Germline lookup yields CDR1 SGHNT and CDR2 YYREEE (reference sequence). The CDR3 length is 15 residues. Unmatched junction bases numbered 12, after V lost 4 bases and J lost 11 bases. This CDR3 is CASSGQTGTKTPLHF. The CDR3 DNA sequence: TGTGCCAGCAGCGGCCAGACAGGGACAAAGACACCCCTCCACTTT.

J is TRBJ1-2 and V is TRBV28, with TRBD1 matching 8 bases. The CDR3 has 12 residues. Germline V gene data show CDR1 as MDHEN and CDR2 as SYDVKM. J lost 7 bases, V lost 9 bases, and 7 bases had no gene match. The CDR3 region has the DNA TGTGCCAGTGACAGGGGCGATGGTGGCTACACCTTC. This encodes CASDRGDGGYTF.

This chain joins TRBV3-1 (or the pseudogene TRBV3-2) and TRBJ1-2, with D maybe TRBD1 (5 bases). Trimming cost V 4 bases and J 3 bases, with 18 bases left between them. This CDR3 comprises 16 residues. CDR1 LGHDT and CDR2 YNNKEL come from the germline V gene (reference sequence). This CDR3 reads CASSPGRGSGDYGYTF. The DNA for the CDR3 is TGTGCCAGCAGCCCGGGGCGGGGGTCGGGAGACTATGGCTACACCTTC.

The V gene is TRBV6-5, the J gene TRBJ2-7, with 9 bases identical to TRBD2. The CDR3 has 15 amino acids. The V segment lost 7 bases and the J segment 2 bases; nucleotides outside the gene matches: 9. CDR1 and CDR2 (germline): MNHEY, SVGAGI. The CDR3 sequence is CASTQGSGGTYEQYF. The CDR3 DNA reads TGTGCCAGCACCCAGGGCAGCGGGGGGACCTACGAGCAGTACTTC.